The 27 T cell receptor beta chains in this list originate from one sample, sequenced in a study of tumor-infiltrating lymphocytes in primary liver carcinoma. Starting from about 0.5 ug of total RNA, TCR beta cDNA was produced with a primer in the constant region. Generation of the TCR beta libraries relied on three nested multiplex PCR rounds using slightly modified ARM-PCR. A C-beta reverse primer and TRBV1-TRBV30 forward primers served in each of the first two PCR rounds, at ten to eleven cycles apiece. TCRdb re-analysed the multiplex PCR reads in MiXCR, keeping a single row per CDR3 protein. The sample has around 79,000 distinct CDR3 sequences, approximately 70% seen once. Co-extracted RNA and DNA came from 20-30 mg of unsorted bulk tissue. The sequencing input was tumor-adjacent normal liver tissue. These TCRs come from a man aged 35 to 55 with primary liver carcinoma and hepatitis B virus infection.

This clonotype was seen repeatedly, ten times or more. The J gene is TRBJ1-5, the V gene TRBV28; 10 bases map to TRBD1. Per the germline V gene, CDR1 is MDHEN and CDR2 is SYDVKM. There are 15 residues in the CDR3. J lost 7 bases, V lost 5 bases, and 8 bases had no gene match. For the CDR3, the DNA is TGTGCCAGCAGTACGACAGGGGGCGCGGGGCAGCCCCAGCATTTT. Its translation is CASSTTGGAGQPQHF.

The CDR3: CASSPLAGDYKQYF. Written as DNA, the CDR3 is TGTGCCAGCAGTCCGCTAGCGGGAGATTACAAGCAGTACTTC. The genes are TRBV28 and TRBJ2-7, with TRBD2 matching 10 bases. The germline gives CDR1 MDHEN, CDR2 SYDVKM. V shed 5 bases, J shed 8 bases, and the junction held 9 bases outside the gene matches. The CDR3 sequence is 14 residues long.

This clonotype was observed many times. The chain recombines TRBV5-6 with TRBJ1-4; unclear D gene. V was clipped by 5 bases and J by 4 bases, with 15 bases between them. There are 15 residues in the CDR3. Germline V CDR1 and CDR2: SGHDT, YYEEEE. The CDR3 nucleotides read TGTGCCAGCAGGCCCCAGGTACAGAGTAATGAAAAACTGTTTTTT. It is translated as CASRPQVQSNEKLFF.

The chain employs TRBV6-2 or TRBV6-3 and TRBJ1-2; D not certain. CDR3 length equals 14 residues. The V end was cut by 8 bases, the J end by 6 bases, with 19 bases between. Germline-derived CDR1 and CDR2 are MNHEY and SVGEGT. The CDR3 DNA reads TGTGCCAGCGGTCGTGACGGAACTATTAATGGCTACACCTTC. Amino acids: CASGRDGTINGYTF.

About this clonotype itself: The germline gene is not matched at one end of the junction; a read error may be the cause. The genes are TRBV4-2 and TRBJ1-3, with TRBD1 as a possible D gene (6 bases). The CDR3 loop spans 17 amino acids. Germline loops: CDR1 LGHNA, CDR2 YNFKEQ. The CDR3: CVNSPEPGQISGNTLYF. As DNA, the CDR3 is TGTGTCAACAGTCCCGAACCCGGACAGATCTCTGGAAACACCTTATATTTT.

J is TRBJ2-3 and V is TRBV12-3 or TRBV12-4, with TRBD2 matching over 14 bases. CDR3 length equals 16 residues. The V gene end was trimmed by 4 bases and the J gene end by 15 bases; junction bases not matched to a gene: 15. CDR3 DNA: TGTGCCAGCAGTTCGGGACTAGCGGGAGTTATAGATACGTACTATTTT. This encodes CASSSGLAGVIDTYYF.

This clonotype is deemed large (0.1 to 1%). V and J are TRBV5-4 and TRBJ1-6, with D perhaps TRBD1 (6 bases). CDR3 size: 13 residues. V lost 4 bases, J lost 14 bases, and 16 bases lay in between. CDR1 SGHNT and CDR2 YYREEE come from the germline V gene (reference sequence). Here the CDR3 DNA reads TGTGCCAGCAGCATAGAGCCGGAGGGGGCCCTCCACTTT. Amino acids: CASSIEPEGALHF.

Note on this clonotype: The junction departs from the called germline gene at one end, perhaps through a read error. This chain joins TRBV11-2 and TRBJ2-2; D is possibly TRBD1 or TRBD2 (5 bases each). The CDR3 sequence is 17 residues long. The germline CDR1 and CDR2 sequences are SGHAT and FQNNGV. This chain's CDR3 is CVSSHGSRTRGTGELSF. CDR3 in DNA: TGTGTCAGCAGCCATGGATCAAGGACCCGTGGGACCGGGGAGCTGTCTTTT.

The table lists this clonotype with a few counts. The CDR3 nucleotides read TGTGCCAGCAGCCGCACACCGAACACCGGGGAGCTGTTTTTT. Protein product: CASSRTPNTGELFF. This chain connects TRBV11-1 to TRBJ2-2; D gene unclear. CDR3 length equals 14 residues. V was cut by 5 bases and J by 0 bases, with 7 bases left in between. The V gene's germline CDR1 is SGHAT and CDR2 FQDESV (reference sequence).

This clonotype appeared a few times. This clone may be a read error of a much larger clone one base away. This chain connects TRBV6-2 or TRBV6-3 to TRBJ1-1; TRBD1 might be the D (6 bases). The CDR3 has 12 residues. Between the trimmed V and J ends, which lost 8 bases and 4 bases, there was a span of 11 bases. Germline loops: CDR1 MNHEY, CDR2 SVGEGT. The CDR3 here is CASGTRSTEAFF. The CDR3 bases are TGTGCCAGCGGGACACGTAGCACTGAAGCTTTCTTT.

Only a few counts were recorded for this clonotype. This sequence joins TRBV6-2 or TRBV6-3 and TRBJ1-2; D is unclear. Germline CDR1 is MNHEY and CDR2 is SVGEGT. The CDR3 sequence is 15 residues long. Deletions cut 5 bases from V and 7 bases from J, with 20 bases between. CDR3 nucleotide sequence: TGTGCCAGCAGTCAGGCCCTCGAAGGAACCTTTGGCTACACCTTC. Its protein product is CASSQALEGTFGYTF.

As concerns this clonotype: A junction end diverges from the germline sequence, so it may reflect a read error. This chain uses TRBV4-2 with TRBJ2-7; TRBD2 matches 8 bases. The CDR3 is 16 amino acids. Germline CDR1 reads LGHNA; CDR2 reads YNFKEQ. This chain's CDR3 is CANSQAVSGVSYEQYF. The CDR3 coding sequence is TGTGCCAACAGCCAGGCGGTTAGCGGGGTTTCCTACGAGCAGTACTTC.

This clonotype has only a few counts. The chain joins TRBV19 to TRBJ1-1; D may be TRBD1 (6 bases). The CDR3 sequence is 14 residues long. Trimming removed 6 bases at V and 4 bases at J, with 15 bases between. Germline V gene lookup returns CDR1 LNHDA and CDR2 SQIVND (reference sequence). In DNA, the CDR3 is TGTGCCAGTAGCCAACAGGGAAGGGGCACTGAAGCTTTCTTT. Amino acids: CASSQQGRGTEAFF.

On this clonotype itself: Lacking the conserved final phenylalanine or tryptophan, this CDR3 likely reflects a read error. This sequence joins TRBV4-3 and TRBJ1-2; D is uncertain. CDR1 and CDR2 (germline): LGHNA, YSLEER. The CDR3 loop spans 15 amino acids. CDR3 sequence: CASNQDGRQAYGYTS. For the CDR3, the DNA is TGCGCCAGCAACCAAGATGGAAGGCAGGCCTATGGCTACACCTCC.

Concerning this clonotype itself: A read error is possible here, since a much larger clone lies one base away. The chain joins TRBV7-9 to TRBJ2-1, with 8 positions matching TRBD2. Germline V gene lookup returns CDR1 SEHNR and CDR2 FQNEAQ (reference sequence). This CDR3 contains 16 residues. The V gene end was trimmed by 1 base and the J gene end by 6 bases; junction bases not matched to a gene: 8. In DNA form, the CDR3 reads TGTGCCAGCAGCTTAGACAGCGGGAGTCAGGTCAATGAGCAGTTCTTC. Protein: CASSLDSGSQVNEQFF.

J is TRBJ2-1 and V is TRBV4-1; 13 nucleotides agree with TRBD2. Germline-derived CDR1 and CDR2 are MGHRA and YSYEKL. After removal of 1 base from V and 8 bases from J, the junction contained 5 bases not matched to a gene. This CDR3 region has 16 residues. The CDR3 DNA follows: TGCGCCAGCAGCCAAGCCGGGACTAGCGGGACCTATGAGCAGTTCTTC. It translates to CASSQAGTSGTYEQFF.

Of note for this clonotype: One junction end disagrees with the germline gene, perhaps due to a read error. This rearrangement joins TRBV6-5 to TRBJ2-1, with 7 bases identical to TRBD1. Germline V CDR1 and CDR2: MNHEY, SVGAGI. The CDR3 totals 15 residues. The DNA of the CDR3 is TGTGTCAGGAGTTTCCTGACAGGGTCCTACAATGAGCAGTGCTTC. It is translated as CVRSFLTGSYNEQCF.

Turning to this clonotype: One junction end does not reproduce the germline sequence, and a read error may be involved. The chain is built from TRBV29-1 and TRBJ2-1, with TRBD2 matching over 7 bases. The CDR3 is 11 residues long. Germline V gene sequence: CDR1 SQVTM, CDR2 ANQGSEA. CDR3 nucleotide sequence: TGCAGCGGGACTAGTGGGAATGAGGAGTTCTTC. Amino acid sequence: CSGTSGNEEFF.

This clonotype was detected only a few times. A read error is possible here, since a much larger clone lies one base away. This chain joins TRBV28 and TRBJ1-5, with D perhaps TRBD1 (5 bases). This CDR3 is built from 17 residues. Germline V gene data show CDR1 as MDHEN and CDR2 as SYDVKM. Here the CDR3 reads CASGLYQVGGAGQPQHF. In DNA, the CDR3 is TGTGCCAGCGGTTTATACCAAGTTGGGGGAGCGGGTCAGCCCCAGCATTTT.

The chain has TRBV7-9 and TRBJ1-4, with D perhaps TRBD1 (5 bases). The germline CDR1 and CDR2 sequences are SEHNR and FQNEAQ (reference sequence). The CDR3 loop spans 13 amino acids. CDR3 DNA: TGTGTCAGAACTGGGACCATTGATGAAAAACTGTTTTTT. Its protein is CVRTGTIDEKLFF. The full variable domain, in which reference TRBV7-9 and TRBJ1-4 provide the parts outside the CDR3, is DTGVSQNPRHKITKRGQNVTFRCDPISEHNRLYWYRQTLGQGPEFLTYFQNEAQLEKSRLLSDRFSAERPKGSFSTLEIQRTEQGDSAMYLCVRTGTIDEKLFFGSGTQLSVL.

In its sample, this clonotype was seen a few times. This may arise from a read error, as a much more abundant clone is one base away. CDR3 region: CSVEDAGQGETQYF. The CDR3 DNA is TGCAGCGTTGAAGATGCCGGACAAGGAGAGACCCAGTACTTC. The chain carries TRBV29-1 and TRBJ2-5, with D tentatively TRBD1 (5 bases). Germline CDR1 and CDR2: SQVTM and ANQGSEA. CDR3 length equals 14 residues. V shed 0 bases and J shed 4 bases, with 12 bases lying between them.

Remarks on this clonotype: The junction and the germline gene differ at one end; a read error may be behind it. CDR3: CASSESTETQYF. The CDR3, as DNA: TGTGCCAGTAGTGAGAGCACAGAAACGCAGTATTTT. The chain links TRBV28 to TRBJ2-3, with D unresolved. This CDR3 has 12 amino acids. Germline V gene data show CDR1 as MDHEN and CDR2 as SYDVKM.

Note on this clonotype: This likely comes from a read error, as the CDR3 has no conserved phenylalanine or tryptophan at its end. It is unclear where the CDR3 begins or ends on the DNA, so no DNA is shown, and the CDR3 is as TCRdb lists it. The V and J genes are TRBV4-3 and TRBJ2-7; the D call of TRBD1 is as the table states it, not checked on the DNA. The CDR3 is 15 amino acids in total, end residues counted. In germline, CDR1 is LGHNA, CDR2 YSLEER. The CDR3 protein is CASSQAWSGAYEKYL.

In regard to this clonotype: Just one base apart from a much larger clone, this may be a read error. The chain links TRBV5-1 to TRBJ2-2; the D gene is possibly TRBD2 (6 bases). This CDR3 region has 16 residues. Looked up from germline, CDR1 is SGHRS and CDR2 is YFSETQ. With 4 bases removed from V and 5 bases from J, the gap between germline ends came to 18 bases. As DNA, the CDR3 is TGCGCCAGCAGCCCCACCAGGAGGGCCATTACCGGGGAGCTGTTTTTT. Translated, it gives CASSPTRRAITGELFF. The full variable domain, its missing parts supplied by reference TRBV5-1 and TRBJ2-2, is KAGVTQTPRYLIKTRGQQVTLSCSPISGHRSVSWYQQTPGQGLQFLFEYFSETQRNKGNFPGRFSGRQFSNSRSEMNVSTLELGDSALYLCASSPTRRAITGELFFGEGSRLTVL.

This clonotype was seen only once. At one boundary the junction diverges from the germline segment, which might be a read error. J is TRBJ2-1 and V is TRBV11-2; no clear D gene. The germline CDR1 and CDR2 sequences are SGHAT and FQNNGV. This CDR3 comprises 14 residues. DNA for the CDR3: TGTGCCAGAAGCTTATGCCGGCTAGTTTGTGAGCAGTTCTTC. Its translation: CARSLCRLVCEQFF.

Regarding this clonotype: Possible read error: a much larger clone is one base away. The V gene is TRBV7-9, the J gene TRBJ2-3; D not resolved. Deletions cut 11 bases from V and 0 bases from J, with 18 bases between. The germline V gene has CDR1 SEHNR and CDR2 FQNEAQ (reference sequence). The CDR3 covers 15 residues. CDR3 in DNA: TGTGCCGTAGTCGTAGACACCCTCAGCACAGATACGCAGTATTTT. It codes for CAVVVDTLSTDTQYF.

Remarks on this clonotype: The CDR3 does not close with the conserved phenylalanine or tryptophan, likely indicating a read error. This chain links TRBV4-2 with TRBJ2-7; 8 bases fit TRBD2. Germline V lookup: CDR1 LGHNA, CDR2 YNFKEQ. This CDR3 spans 18 amino acids. After removal of 2 bases from V and 1 base from J, the junction contained 13 bases not matched to a gene. CDR3 sequence (DNA): TGTGCCAGCAGCCAATACGGAGTAGCGGGAATCGGGTCCTACGAGCAGTACTCC. Its protein product is CASSQYGVAGIGSYEQYS.